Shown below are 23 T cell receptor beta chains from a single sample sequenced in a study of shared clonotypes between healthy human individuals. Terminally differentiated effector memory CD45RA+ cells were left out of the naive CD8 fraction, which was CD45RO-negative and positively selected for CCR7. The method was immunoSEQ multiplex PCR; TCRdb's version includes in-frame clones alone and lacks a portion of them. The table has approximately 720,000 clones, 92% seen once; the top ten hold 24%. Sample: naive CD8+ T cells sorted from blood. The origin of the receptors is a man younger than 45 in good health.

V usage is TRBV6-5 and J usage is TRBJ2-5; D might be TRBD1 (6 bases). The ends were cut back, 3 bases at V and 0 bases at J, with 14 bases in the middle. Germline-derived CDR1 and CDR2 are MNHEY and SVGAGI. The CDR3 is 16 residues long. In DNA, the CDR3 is TGTGCCAGCAGTTATAAACAGGGCCAGTACCAAGAGACCCAGTACTTC. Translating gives CASSYKQGQYQETQYF.

The CDR3 nucleotides are TGTGCCAGCAGCCAAGAGTACCAGCGGGCGTACCAAGAGACCCAGTACTTC. This encodes CASSQEYQRAYQETQYF. This chain connects TRBV14 to TRBJ2-5, with D possibly TRBD2 on 6 matching bases. CDR3 length: 17 amino acids. Trimming took off 0 bases at V and 0 bases at J, with 14 bases between the two ends. Germline CDR1 SGHDN, CDR2 FVKESK.

The CDR3 reads CSVEIAGVETDTQYF. DNA of the CDR3: TGCAGCGTTGAAATAGCGGGAGTGGAAACAGATACGCAGTATTTT. The rearrangement joins TRBV29-1 to TRBJ2-3, with 9 bases aligning to TRBD2. With 2 bases clipped from V and 3 bases from J, the junction kept 6 bases outside the gene matches. Germline values: CDR1 SQVTM, CDR2 ANQGSEA. The CDR3 sequence is 15 residues long.

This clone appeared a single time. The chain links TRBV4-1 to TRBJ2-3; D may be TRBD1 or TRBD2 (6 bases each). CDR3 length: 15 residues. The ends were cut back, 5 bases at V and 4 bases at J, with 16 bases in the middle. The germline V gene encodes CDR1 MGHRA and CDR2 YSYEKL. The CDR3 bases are TGCGCCAGCAGCTTTTTTGGGGGGCACGCAGATACGCAGTATTTT. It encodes CASSFFGGHADTQYF.

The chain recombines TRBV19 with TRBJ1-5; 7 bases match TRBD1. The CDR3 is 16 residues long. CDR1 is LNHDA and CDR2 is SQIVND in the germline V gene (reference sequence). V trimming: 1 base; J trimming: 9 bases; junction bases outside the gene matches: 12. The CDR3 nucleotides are TGTGCCAGTAGTATAGTCGGACAGGATCCCGCTGGGCCCCAGCATTTT. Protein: CASSIVGQDPAGPQHF.

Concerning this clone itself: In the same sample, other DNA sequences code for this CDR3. The DNA for the CDR3 is TGTGCCAGCAGTTACTCGGGTCCCGGGGAGCTGTTTTTT. Translation gives CASSYSGPGELFF. The V and J genes are TRBV6-5 and TRBJ2-2, with D hard to call. Germline CDR1 is MNHEY and CDR2 is SVGAGI. The V and J ends lost 0 bases and 6 bases respectively, with 5 bases between them. This CDR3 has 13 amino acids.

CDR3 loop: CASSMVDSYNEQFF. The CDR3 DNA follows: TGTGCCAGTAGTATGGTGGACAGTTACAATGAGCAGTTCTTC. The J gene is TRBJ2-1, the V gene TRBV19; D is perhaps TRBD1 (6 bases). The CDR3 loop spans 14 amino acids. Trimming removed 3 bases from V and 4 bases from J, with 10 bases in between. CDR1 and CDR2 from the germline V gene are LNHDA and SQIVND (reference sequence).

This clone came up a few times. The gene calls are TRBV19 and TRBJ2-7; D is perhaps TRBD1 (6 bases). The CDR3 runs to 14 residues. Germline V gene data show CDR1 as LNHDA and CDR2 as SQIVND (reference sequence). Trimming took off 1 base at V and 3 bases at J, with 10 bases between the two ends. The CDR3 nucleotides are TGTGCCAGTAGTATAGCGGACAGAGGCTACGAGCAGTACTTC. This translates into CASSIADRGYEQYF.

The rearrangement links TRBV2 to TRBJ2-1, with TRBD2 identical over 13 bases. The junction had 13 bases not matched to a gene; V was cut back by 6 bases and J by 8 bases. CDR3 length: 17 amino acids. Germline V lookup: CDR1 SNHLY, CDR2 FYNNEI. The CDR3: CASRSGTSGKLLDEQFF. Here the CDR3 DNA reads TGTGCCAGCAGATCCGGGACTAGCGGGAAGCTGCTGGATGAGCAGTTCTTC.

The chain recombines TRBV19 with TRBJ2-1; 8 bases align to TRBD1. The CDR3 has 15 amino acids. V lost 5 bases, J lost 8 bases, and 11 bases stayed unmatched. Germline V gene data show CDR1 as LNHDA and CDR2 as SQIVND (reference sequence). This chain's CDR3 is CASSPRDRWLDEQFF. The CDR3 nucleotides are TGTGCCAGTAGTCCTCGGGACAGGTGGTTGGATGAGCAGTTCTTC.

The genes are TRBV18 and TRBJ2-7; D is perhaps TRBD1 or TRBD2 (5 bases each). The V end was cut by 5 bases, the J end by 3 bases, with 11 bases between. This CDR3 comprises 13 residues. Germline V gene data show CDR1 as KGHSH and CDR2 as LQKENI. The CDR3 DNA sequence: TGTGCCAGCTCAGGGGACCCGAGCTACGAGCAGTACTTC. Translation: CASSGDPSYEQYF.

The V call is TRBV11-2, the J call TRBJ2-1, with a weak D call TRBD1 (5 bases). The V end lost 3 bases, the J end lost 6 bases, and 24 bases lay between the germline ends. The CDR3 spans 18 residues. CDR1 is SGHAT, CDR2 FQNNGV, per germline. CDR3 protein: CASSFLRGAGSHTNEQFF. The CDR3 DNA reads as TGTGCCAGCAGCTTCTTAAGGGGCGCAGGGTCTCATACCAATGAGCAGTTCTTC.

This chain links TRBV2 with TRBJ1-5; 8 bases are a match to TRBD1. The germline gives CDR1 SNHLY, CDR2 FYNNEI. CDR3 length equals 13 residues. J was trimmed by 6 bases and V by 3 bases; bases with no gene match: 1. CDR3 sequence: CASSDRGPQPQHF. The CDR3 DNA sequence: TGTGCCAGCAGTGACAGGGGGCCTCAGCCCCAGCATTTT.

This chain's CDR3 is CASSLRGQGPWDTEAFF. CDR3 sequence (DNA): TGTGCCAGCAGTCTAAGGGGCCAGGGCCCCTGGGACACTGAAGCTTTCTTT. This chain uses TRBV28 with TRBJ1-1; D possibly corresponds to TRBD1 (5 bases). The CDR3 is 17 residues long. Germline values: CDR1 MDHEN, CDR2 SYDVKM. V was shortened by 5 bases and J by 3 bases, with 22 bases between the two germline ends.

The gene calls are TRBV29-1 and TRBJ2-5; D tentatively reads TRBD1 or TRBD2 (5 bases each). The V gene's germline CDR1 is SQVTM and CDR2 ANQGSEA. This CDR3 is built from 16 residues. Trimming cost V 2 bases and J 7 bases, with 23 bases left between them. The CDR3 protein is CSVEKLRGRSVGTQYF. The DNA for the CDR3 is TGCAGCGTTGAAAAGTTGAGGGGACGGAGTGTGGGGACCCAGTACTTC. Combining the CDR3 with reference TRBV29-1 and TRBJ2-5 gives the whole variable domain SAVISQKPSRDICQRGTSLTIQCQVDSQVTMMFWYRQQPGQSLTLIATANQGSEATYESGFVIDKFPISRPNLTFSTLTVSNMSPEDSSIYLCSVEKLRGRSVGTQYFGPGTRLLVL.

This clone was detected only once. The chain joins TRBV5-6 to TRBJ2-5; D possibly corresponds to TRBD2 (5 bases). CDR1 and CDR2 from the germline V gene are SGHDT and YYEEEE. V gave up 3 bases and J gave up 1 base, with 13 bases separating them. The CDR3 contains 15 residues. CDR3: CASSSAGKPQETQYF. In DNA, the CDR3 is TGTGCCAGCAGCTCCGCCGGGAAACCCCAAGAGACCCAGTACTTC.

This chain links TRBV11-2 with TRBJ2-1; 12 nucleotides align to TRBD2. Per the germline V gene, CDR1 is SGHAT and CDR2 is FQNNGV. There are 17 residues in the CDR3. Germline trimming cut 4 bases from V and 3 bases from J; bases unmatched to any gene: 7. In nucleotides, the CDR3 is TGTGCCAGCAGCTACGGACTAGCGGGGCGTCTCTACAATGAGCAGTTCTTC. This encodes CASSYGLAGRLYNEQFF.

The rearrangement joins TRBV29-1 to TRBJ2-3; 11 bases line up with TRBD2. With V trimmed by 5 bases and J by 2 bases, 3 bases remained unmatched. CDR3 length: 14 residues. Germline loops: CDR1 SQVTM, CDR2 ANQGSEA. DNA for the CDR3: TGCAGCGTTTGGACTAGCGGGCACACAGATACGCAGTATTTT. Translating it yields CSVWTSGHTDTQYF.

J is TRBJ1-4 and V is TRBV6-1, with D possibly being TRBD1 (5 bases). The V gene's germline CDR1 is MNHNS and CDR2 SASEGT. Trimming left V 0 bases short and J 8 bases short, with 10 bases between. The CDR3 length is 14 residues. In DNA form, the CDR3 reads TGTGCCAGCAGTGAAGCCGGGGCTTGGGAAAAACTGTTTTTT. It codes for CASSEAGAWEKLFF.

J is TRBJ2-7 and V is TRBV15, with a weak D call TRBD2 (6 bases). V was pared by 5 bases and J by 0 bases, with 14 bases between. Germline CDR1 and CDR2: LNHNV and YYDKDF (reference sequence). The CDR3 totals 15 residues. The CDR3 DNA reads TGTGCCACCAGCTCCGGGACTGGGAGCTCCTACGAGCAGTACTTC. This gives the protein CATSSGTGSSYEQYF.

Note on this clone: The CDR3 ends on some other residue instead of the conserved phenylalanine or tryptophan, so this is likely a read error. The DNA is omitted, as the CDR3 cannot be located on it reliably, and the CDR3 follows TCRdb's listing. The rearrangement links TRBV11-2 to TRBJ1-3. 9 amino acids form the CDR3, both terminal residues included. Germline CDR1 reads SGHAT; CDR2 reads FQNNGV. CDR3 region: CASSPLSPI.

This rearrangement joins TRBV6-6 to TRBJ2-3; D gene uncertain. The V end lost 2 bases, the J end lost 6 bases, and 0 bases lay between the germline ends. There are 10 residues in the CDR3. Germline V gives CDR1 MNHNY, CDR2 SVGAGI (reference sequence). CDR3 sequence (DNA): TGTGCCAGCAGTTACGATACGCAGTATTTT. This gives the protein CASSYDTQYF.

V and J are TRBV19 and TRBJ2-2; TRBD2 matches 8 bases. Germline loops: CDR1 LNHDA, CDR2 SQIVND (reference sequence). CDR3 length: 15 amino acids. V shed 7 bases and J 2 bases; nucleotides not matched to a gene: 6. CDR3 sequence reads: CASTWREDNTGELFF. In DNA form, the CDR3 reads TGTGCCAGTACTTGGCGGGAGGACAACACCGGGGAGCTGTTTTTT.